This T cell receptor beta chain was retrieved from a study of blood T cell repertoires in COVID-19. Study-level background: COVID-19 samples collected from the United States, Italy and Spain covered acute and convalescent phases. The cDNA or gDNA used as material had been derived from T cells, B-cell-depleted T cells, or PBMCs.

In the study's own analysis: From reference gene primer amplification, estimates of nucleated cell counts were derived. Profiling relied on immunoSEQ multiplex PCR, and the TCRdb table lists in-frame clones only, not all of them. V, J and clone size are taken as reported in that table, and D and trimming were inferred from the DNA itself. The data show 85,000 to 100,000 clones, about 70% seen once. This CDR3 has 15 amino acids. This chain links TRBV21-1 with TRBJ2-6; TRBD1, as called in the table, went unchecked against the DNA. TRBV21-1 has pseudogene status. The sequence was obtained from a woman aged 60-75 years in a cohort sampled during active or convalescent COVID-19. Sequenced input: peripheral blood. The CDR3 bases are TGTGCCAGCAGCACAGGGGCACGTGGGGCCAACGTCCTGACTTTC. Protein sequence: CASSTGARGANVLTF.